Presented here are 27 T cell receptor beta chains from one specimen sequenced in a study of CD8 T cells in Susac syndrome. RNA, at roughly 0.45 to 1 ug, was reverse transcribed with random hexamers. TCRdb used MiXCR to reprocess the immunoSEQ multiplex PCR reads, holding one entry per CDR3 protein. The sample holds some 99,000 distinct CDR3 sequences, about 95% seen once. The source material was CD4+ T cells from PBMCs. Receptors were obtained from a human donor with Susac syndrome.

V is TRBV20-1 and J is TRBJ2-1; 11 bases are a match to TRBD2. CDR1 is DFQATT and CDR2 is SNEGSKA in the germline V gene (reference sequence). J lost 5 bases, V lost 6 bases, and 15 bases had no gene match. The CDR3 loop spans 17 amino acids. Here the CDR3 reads CSAGTSGQSKADNEQFF. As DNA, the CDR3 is TGCAGTGCCGGGACTAGCGGTCAATCAAAGGCCGACAATGAGCAGTTCTTC.

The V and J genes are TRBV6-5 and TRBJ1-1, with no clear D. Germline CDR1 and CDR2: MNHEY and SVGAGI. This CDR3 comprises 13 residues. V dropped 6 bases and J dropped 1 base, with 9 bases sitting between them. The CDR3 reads CASRYGRNTEAFF. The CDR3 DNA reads TGTGCCAGCAGGTATGGACGGAACACTGAAGCTTTCTTT.

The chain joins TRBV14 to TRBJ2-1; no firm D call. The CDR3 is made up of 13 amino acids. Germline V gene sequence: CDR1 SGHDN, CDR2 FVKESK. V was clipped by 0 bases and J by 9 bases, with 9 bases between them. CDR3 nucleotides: TGTGCCAGCAGCCAAGACCTGGGTCTTGAGCAGTTCTTC. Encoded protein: CASSQDLGLEQFF.

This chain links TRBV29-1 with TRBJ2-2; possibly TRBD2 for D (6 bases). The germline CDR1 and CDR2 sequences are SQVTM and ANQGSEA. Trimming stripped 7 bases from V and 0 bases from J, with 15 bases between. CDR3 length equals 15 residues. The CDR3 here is CSGAVAVANTGELFF. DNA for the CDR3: TGCAGCGGGGCGGTAGCGGTAGCGAACACCGGGGAGCTGTTTTTT.

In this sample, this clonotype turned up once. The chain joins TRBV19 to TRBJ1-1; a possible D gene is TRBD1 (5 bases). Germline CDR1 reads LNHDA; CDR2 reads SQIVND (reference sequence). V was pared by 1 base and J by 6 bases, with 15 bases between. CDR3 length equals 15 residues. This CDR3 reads CASSIGLGVRSEAFF. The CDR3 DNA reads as TGTGCCAGTAGTATAGGACTAGGGGTTCGGTCTGAAGCTTTCTTT.

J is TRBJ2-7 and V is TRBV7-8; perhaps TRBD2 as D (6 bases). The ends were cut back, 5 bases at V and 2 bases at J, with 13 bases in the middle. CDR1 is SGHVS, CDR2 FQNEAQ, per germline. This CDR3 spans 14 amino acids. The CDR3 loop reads CASSPPTSPYEQYF. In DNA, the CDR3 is TGTGCCAGCAGCCCCCCGACTAGTCCCTACGAGCAGTACTTC.

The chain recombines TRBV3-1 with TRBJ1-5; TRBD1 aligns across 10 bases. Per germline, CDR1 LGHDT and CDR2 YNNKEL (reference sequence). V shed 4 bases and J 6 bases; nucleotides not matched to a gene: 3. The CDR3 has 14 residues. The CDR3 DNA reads TGTGCCAGCAGCCTCGGGACAGGGGTTCAGCCCCAGCATTTT. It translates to CASSLGTGVQPQHF. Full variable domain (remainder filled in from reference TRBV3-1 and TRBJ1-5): DTAVSQTPKYLVTQMGNDKSIKCEQNLGHDTMYWYKQDSKKFLKIMFSYNNKELIINETVPNRFSPKSPDKAHLNLHINSLELGDSAVYFCASSLGTGVQPQHFGDGTRLSIL.

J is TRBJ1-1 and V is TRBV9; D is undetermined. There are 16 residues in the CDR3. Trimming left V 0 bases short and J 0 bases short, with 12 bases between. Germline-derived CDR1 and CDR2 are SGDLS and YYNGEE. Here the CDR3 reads CASSVDVSGVNTEAFF. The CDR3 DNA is TGTGCCAGCAGCGTAGATGTCTCGGGCGTGAACACTGAAGCTTTCTTT.

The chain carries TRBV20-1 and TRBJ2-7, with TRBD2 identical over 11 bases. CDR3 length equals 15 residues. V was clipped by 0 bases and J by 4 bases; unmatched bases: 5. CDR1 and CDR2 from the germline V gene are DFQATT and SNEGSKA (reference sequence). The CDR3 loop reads CSARDPSGGPYEQYF. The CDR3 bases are TGCAGTGCTAGAGACCCTAGCGGGGGGCCGTACGAGCAGTACTTC.

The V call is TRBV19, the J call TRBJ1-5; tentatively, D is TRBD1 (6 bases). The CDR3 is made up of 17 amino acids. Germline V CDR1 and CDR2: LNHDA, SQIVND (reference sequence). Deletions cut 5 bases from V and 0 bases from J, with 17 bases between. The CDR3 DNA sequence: TGTGCCAGTAGTCCCCGAGGAAGGACAGATAGCAATCAGCCCCAGCATTTT. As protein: CASSPRGRTDSNQPQHF.

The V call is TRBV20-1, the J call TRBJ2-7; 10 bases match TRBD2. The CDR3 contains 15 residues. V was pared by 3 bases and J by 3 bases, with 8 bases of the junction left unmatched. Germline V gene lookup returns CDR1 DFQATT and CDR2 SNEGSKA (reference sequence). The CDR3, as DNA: TGCAGTGCTAGCCAGGTAGCGGGGGGCCACTACGAGCAGTACTTC. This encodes CSASQVAGGHYEQYF.

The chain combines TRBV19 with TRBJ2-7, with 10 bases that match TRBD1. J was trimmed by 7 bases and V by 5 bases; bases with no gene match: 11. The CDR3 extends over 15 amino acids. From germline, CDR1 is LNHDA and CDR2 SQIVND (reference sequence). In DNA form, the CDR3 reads TGTGCCAGTAGTCCGAGACAGGGGGCCGCGTCGGAGCAGTACTTC. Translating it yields CASSPRQGAASEQYF.

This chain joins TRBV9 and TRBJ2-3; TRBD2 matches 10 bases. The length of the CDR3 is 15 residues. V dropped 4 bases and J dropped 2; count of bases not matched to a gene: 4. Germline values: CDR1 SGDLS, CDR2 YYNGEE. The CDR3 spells CASSIGLAATDTQYF. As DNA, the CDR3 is TGTGCCAGCAGCATTGGACTAGCGGCCACAGATACGCAGTATTTT.

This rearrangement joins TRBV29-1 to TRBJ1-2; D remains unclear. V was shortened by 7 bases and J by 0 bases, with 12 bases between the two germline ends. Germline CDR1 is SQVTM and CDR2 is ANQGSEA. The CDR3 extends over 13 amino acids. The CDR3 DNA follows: TGCAGCGCCGAGGACGAGACTAACTATGGCTACACCTTC. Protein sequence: CSAEDETNYGYTF.

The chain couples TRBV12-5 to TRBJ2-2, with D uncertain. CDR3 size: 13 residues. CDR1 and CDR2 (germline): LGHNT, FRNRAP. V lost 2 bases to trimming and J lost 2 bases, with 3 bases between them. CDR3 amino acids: CASGLTNTGELFF. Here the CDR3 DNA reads TGTGCTAGTGGTTTGACAAACACCGGGGAGCTGTTTTTT.

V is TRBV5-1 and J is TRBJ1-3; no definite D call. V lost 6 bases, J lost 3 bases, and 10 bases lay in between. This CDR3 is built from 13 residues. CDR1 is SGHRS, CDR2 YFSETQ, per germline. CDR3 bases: TGCGCCAGCAAATTGGGAGGTGGAAACACCATATATTTT. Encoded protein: CASKLGGGNTIYF.

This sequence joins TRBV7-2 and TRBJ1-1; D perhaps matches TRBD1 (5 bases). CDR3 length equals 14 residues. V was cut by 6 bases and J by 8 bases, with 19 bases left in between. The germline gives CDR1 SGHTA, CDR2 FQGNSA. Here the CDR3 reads CASSHGTATVEAFF. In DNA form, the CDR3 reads TGTGCCAGCAGTCACGGGACGGCGACAGTGGAAGCTTTCTTT.

CDR3 coding DNA: TGTGCCAGCAGCGAGGGGCAGGGCGGACTAGTGAGGACAGATACGCAGTATTTT. Its protein is CASSEGQGGLVRTDTQYF. V and J are TRBV7-3 and TRBJ2-3, with 7 nucleotides matching TRBD2. Germline V gives CDR1 SGHTA, CDR2 FQGTGA. CDR3 length equals 18 residues. The trim removed 5 bases at V and 3 bases at J, leaving 17 bases unmatched.

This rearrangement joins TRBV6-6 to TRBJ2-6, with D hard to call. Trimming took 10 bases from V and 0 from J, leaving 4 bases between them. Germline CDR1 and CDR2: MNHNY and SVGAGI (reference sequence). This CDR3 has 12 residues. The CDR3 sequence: CATSSGANVLTF. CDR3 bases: TGTGCCACCTCCTCTGGGGCCAACGTCCTGACTTTC.

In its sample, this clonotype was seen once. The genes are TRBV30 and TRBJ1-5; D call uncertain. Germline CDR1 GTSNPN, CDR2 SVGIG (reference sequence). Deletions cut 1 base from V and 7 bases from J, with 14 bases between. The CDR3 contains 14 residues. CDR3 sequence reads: CAWSGGKSGQPQHF. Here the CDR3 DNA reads TGTGCCTGGAGTGGTGGGAAAAGTGGGCAGCCCCAGCATTTT.

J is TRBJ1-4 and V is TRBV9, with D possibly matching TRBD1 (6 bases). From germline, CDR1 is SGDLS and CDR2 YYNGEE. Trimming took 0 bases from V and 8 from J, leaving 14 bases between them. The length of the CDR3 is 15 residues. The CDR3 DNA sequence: TGTGCCAGCAGCGTAGTGGTGGGGGCCGTGGAAAAACTGTTTTTT. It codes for CASSVVVGAVEKLFF.

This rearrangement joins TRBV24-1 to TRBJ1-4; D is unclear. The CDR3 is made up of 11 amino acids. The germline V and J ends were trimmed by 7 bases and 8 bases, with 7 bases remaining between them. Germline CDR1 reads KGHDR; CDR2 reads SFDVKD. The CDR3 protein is CATSRQEKLFF. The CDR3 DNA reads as TGTGCCACCAGCAGACAAGAAAAACTGTTTTTT.

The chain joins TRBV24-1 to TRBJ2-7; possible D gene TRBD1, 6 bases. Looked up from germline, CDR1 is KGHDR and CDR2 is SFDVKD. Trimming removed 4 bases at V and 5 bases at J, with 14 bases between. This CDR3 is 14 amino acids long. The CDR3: CATSDRQDPNEQYF. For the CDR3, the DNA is TGTGCCACCAGTGACCGACAGGACCCCAACGAGCAGTACTTC.

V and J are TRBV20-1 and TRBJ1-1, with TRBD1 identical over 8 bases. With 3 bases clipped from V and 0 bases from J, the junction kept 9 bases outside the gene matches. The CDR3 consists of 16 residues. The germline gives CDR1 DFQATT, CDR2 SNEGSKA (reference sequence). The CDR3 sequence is CSASWQGATMNTEAFF. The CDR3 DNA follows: TGCAGTGCTAGTTGGCAGGGGGCGACCATGAACACTGAAGCTTTCTTT.

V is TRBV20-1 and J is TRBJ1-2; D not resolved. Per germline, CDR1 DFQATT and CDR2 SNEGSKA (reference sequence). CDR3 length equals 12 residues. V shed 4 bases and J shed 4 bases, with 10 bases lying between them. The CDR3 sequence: CSATPNLYGYTF. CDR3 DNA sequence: TGCAGTGCTACCCCAAACCTCTATGGCTACACCTTC.

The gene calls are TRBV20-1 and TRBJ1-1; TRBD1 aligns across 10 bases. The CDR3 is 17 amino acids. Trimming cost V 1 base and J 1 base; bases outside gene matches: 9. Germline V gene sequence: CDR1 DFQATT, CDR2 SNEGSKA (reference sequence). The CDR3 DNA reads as TGCAGTGCTAGAGGAGAAGGGACAGGGGAGAGGAACACTGAAGCTTTCTTT. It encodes CSARGEGTGERNTEAFF.

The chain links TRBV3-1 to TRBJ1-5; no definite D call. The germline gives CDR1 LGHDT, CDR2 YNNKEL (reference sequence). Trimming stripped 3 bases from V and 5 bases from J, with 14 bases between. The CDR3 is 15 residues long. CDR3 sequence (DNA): TGTGCCAGCAGCCATTTAAAGGGCGAACATCAGCCCCAGCATTTT. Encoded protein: CASSHLKGEHQPQHF.